The entry below gives a single T cell receptor (beta chain) sequence along with its context. The antigen is unknown. The sample comes from a study of post-analysis software for immune sequencing data. Study as a whole: Included among the disease courses, which were recorded for the cohort, were relapsing-remitting, secondary progressive and progressive-relapsing multiple sclerosis. Overall study results and limits: Batch-matched samples strongly co-clustered by F measure. Compared with controls, patients had more of five TRBV segments, including TRBV5-6, TRBV5-1 and TRBV20-1. The normalized Chao1 diversity of multiple sclerosis patients was significantly lower than that of controls.

Unique molecular identifiers were built into the TCR beta cDNA libraries. With roughly 1 to 11 million T cells as the source, a few hundred thousand cDNA molecules resulted. TCRdb passed the PCR reads through MiXCR, listing each CDR3 protein once. This table has about 820,000 distinct CDR3 sequences, roughly 50% appearing once. V was shortened by 5 bases and J by 3 bases, with 10 bases between the two germline ends. Germline V lookup: CDR1 SGHRS, CDR2 YFSETQ. The length of the CDR3 is 13 residues. Source material: blood. The J gene is TRBJ2-3, the V gene TRBV5-1; D perhaps matches TRBD1 (6 bases). The source is a girl aged 5-17 years with multiple sclerosis. The CDR3: CASRPGTTDTQYF. The DNA for the CDR3 is TGCGCCAGCAGACCCGGGACAACAGATACGCAGTATTTT.